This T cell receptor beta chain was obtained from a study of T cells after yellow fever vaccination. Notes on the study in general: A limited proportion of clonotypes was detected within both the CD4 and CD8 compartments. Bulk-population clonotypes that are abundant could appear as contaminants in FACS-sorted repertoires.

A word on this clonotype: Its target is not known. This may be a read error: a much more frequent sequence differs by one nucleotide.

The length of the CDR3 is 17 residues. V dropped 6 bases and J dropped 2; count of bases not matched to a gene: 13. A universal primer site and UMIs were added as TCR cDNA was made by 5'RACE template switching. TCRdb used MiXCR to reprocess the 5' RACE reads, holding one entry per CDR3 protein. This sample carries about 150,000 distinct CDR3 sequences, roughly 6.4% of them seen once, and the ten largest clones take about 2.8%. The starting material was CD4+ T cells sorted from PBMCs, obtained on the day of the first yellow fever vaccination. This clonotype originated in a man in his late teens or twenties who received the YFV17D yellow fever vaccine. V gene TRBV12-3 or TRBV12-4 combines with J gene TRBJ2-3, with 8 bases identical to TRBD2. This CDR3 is CASSFGRPAGVTDTQYF. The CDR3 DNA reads TGTGCCAGCAGCTTTGGCAGGCCAGCGGGGGTCACAGATACGCAGTATTTT.